The 22 T cell receptor beta chains below were found in one sample sequenced in a study of control samples from healthy donors and cancer patients. Sequencing used immunoSEQ multiplex PCR; TCRdb keeps in-frame clones, though not all of them. The top ten hold approximately 16% of the sample, which has 70,000 to 85,000 clones, 91% seen once. The sample taken for sequencing was blood. The receptors here all came from a man aged 50-59 years in good health.

The chain uses TRBV4-1 and TRBJ1-6; D not resolved. The length of the CDR3 is 13 residues. CDR1 is MGHRA and CDR2 is YSYEKL in the germline V gene. V was cut by 1 base and J by 9 bases, with 7 bases left in between. DNA of the CDR3: TGCGCCAGCAGCCAAGGAGGCGGTTCACCCCTCCACTTT. Protein: CASSQGGGSPLHF.

This clone was seen just once. At one end the junction does not follow the germline gene, possibly because of a read error. V gene TRBV7-2 combines with J gene TRBJ1-5; 12 nucleotides match TRBD1. CDR3 length equals 17 residues. Germline CDR1 reads SGHTA; CDR2 reads FQGNSA. CDR3 in DNA: TGTGCCAGCAACTTAGGCCCTTTCGGGACAGGGGGCCAGCCCCAGCATTTT. Residues: CASNLGPFGTGGQPQHF.

The chain couples TRBV7-2 to TRBJ1-6, with D possibly matching TRBD1 (5 bases). Looked up from germline, CDR1 is SGHTA and CDR2 is FQGNSA. V was trimmed by 4 bases and J by 9 bases, leaving 16 bases between them. This CDR3 comprises 15 residues. CDR3 loop: CASSSPRGIGSPLHF. CDR3 bases: TGTGCCAGCAGCTCGCCTCGGGGGATAGGTTCACCCCTCCACTTT.

This clone has a handful of counts. The chain recombines TRBV19 with TRBJ2-3; TRBD1 might be the D (5 bases). The germline CDR1 and CDR2 sequences are LNHDA and SQIVND (reference sequence). CDR3 size: 15 residues. V lost 6 bases and J 0 bases, leaving 13 bases between the germline ends. The DNA of the CDR3 is TGTGCCAGTAGCATCGATAGGGGTAGCACAGATACGCAGTATTTT. This translates into CASSIDRGSTDTQYF.

The chain employs TRBV11-3 and TRBJ2-7; no reliable D call. CDR3 size: 13 residues. Trimming stripped 3 bases from V and 7 bases from J, with 13 bases between. Germline loops: CDR1 SGHNT, CDR2 YENEEA. This chain's CDR3 is CASSFMGSKEQYF. As DNA, the CDR3 is TGTGCCAGCAGCTTCATGGGGTCCAAGGAGCAGTACTTC. Full variable domain (remainder filled in from reference TRBV11-3 and TRBJ2-7): EAGVVQSPRYKIIEKKQPVAFWCNPISGHNTLYWYLQNLGQGPELLIRYENEEAVDDSQLPKDRFSAERLKGVDSTLKIQPAELGDSAVYLCASSFMGSKEQYFGPGTRLTVT.

V is TRBV27 and J is TRBJ1-5; D unclear. Trimming removed 2 bases at V and 7 bases at J, with 15 bases between. CDR3 length equals 15 residues. CDR1 is MNHEY, CDR2 SMNVEV, per germline (reference sequence). The DNA of the CDR3 is TGTGCCAGCAGTTTAGGTCCCAGTACCTTACAGCCCCAGCATTTT. This translates into CASSLGPSTLQPQHF.

The chain has TRBV5-1 and TRBJ2-7, with TRBD1 matching 9 bases. CDR1 and CDR2 (germline): SGHRS, YFSETQ. The CDR3 runs 15 residues. J gave up 5 bases and V 4 bases, and 10 bases lay outside the gene matches. The chain's CDR3 is CASSVEGTGIHEQYF. CDR3 bases: TGCGCCAGCAGCGTAGAGGGGACAGGGATTCACGAGCAGTACTTC.

With respect to this clone: One end of the junction varies from germline; a read error may be responsible. This sequence joins TRBV7-9 and TRBJ2-5; D uncertain. Germline loops: CDR1 SEHNR, CDR2 FQNEAQ (reference sequence). The CDR3 has 14 residues. This CDR3 is CASSLPDHRRISDF. CDR3 coding DNA: TGTGCCAGCAGCTTGCCCGACCATCGTAGGATTTCGGACTTC.

The CDR3 region has the DNA TGTGCCAGCAGCCTCCTAGCGGGGGGCCGGGATCCAGATACGCAGTATTTT. Translation gives CASSLLAGGRDPDTQYF. J is TRBJ2-3 and V is TRBV3-1 (or the pseudogene TRBV3-2), with TRBD2 matching 11 bases. With 4 bases clipped from V and 4 bases from J, the junction kept 10 bases outside the gene matches. The length of the CDR3 is 17 residues. CDR1 and CDR2 from the germline V gene are LGHDT and YNNKEL (reference sequence).

The chain couples TRBV2 to TRBJ1-3, with D hard to call. In germline, CDR1 is SNHLY, CDR2 FYNNEI. The CDR3 spans 16 residues. Deletions cut 4 bases from V and 0 bases from J, with 13 bases between. In DNA, the CDR3 is TGTGCCAGCAGTGGGGCAGCCGTCTTCTCTGGAAACACCATATATTTT. It specifies CASSGAAVFSGNTIYF.

The gene calls are TRBV5-1 and TRBJ1-1, with a tentative D call TRBD1 (6 bases). The germline CDR1 and CDR2 sequences are SGHRS and YFSETQ. CDR3 size: 16 residues. V was cut by 0 bases and J by 0 bases, with 12 bases left in between. The CDR3 nucleotides read TGCGCCAGCAGCTTGGTACCGGGACACTTGAACACTGAAGCTTTCTTT. This sequence encodes CASSLVPGHLNTEAFF.

This rearrangement joins TRBV14 to TRBJ2-3, with TRBD1 identical over 9 bases. Trimming took 2 bases from V and 4 from J; bases not matched to a gene: 4. The CDR3 spans 15 residues. The germline CDR1 and CDR2 sequences are SGHDN and FVKESK. In DNA, the CDR3 is TGTGCCAGCAGCCAAAGGACAGGGGCGGCAGATACGCAGTATTTT. It is translated as CASSQRTGAADTQYF.

The chain carries TRBV7-9 and TRBJ1-2; D might be TRBD1 (6 bases). V dropped 1 base and J dropped 6 bases, with 9 bases sitting between them. Germline V CDR1 and CDR2: SEHNR, FQNEAQ (reference sequence). The CDR3 runs 13 residues. The DNA for the CDR3 is TGTGCCAGCAGCTTAGGTAGACAGGATGGCTACACCTTC. Translated: CASSLGRQDGYTF.

V and J are TRBV30 and TRBJ1-2, with D perhaps TRBD1 (6 bases). V lost 0 bases and J 3 bases, leaving 11 bases between the germline ends. The germline V gene encodes CDR1 GTSNPN and CDR2 SVGIG (reference sequence). This CDR3 has 14 amino acids. The CDR3 sequence is CAWSVGGRDYGYTF. The CDR3 DNA reads TGTGCCTGGAGTGTAGGGGGGCGAGACTATGGCTACACCTTC.

V usage is TRBV12-5 and J usage is TRBJ2-2, with D perhaps matching TRBD2 (6 bases). CDR1 LGHNT and CDR2 FRNRAP come from the germline V gene. The CDR3 spans 15 residues. Trimming removed 1 base from V and 7 bases from J, with 13 bases in between. In DNA, the CDR3 is TGTGCTAGTGGTTTGGGCCTAGCGATAATCGGGGAGCTGTTTTTT. It translates to CASGLGLAIIGELFF. The whole variable domain, filled in from reference TRBV12-5 and TRBJ2-2, reads DARVTQTPRHKVTEMGQEVTMRCQPILGHNTVFWYRQTMMQGLELLAYFRNRAPLDDSGMPKDRFSAEMPDATLATLKIQPSEPRDSAVYFCASGLGLAIIGELFFGEGSRLTVL.

This chain joins TRBV7-9 and TRBJ1-1; D possibly corresponds to TRBD1 (6 bases). This CDR3 contains 14 residues. Germline CDR1 SEHNR, CDR2 FQNEAQ (reference sequence). V lost 5 bases, J lost 2 bases, and 12 bases lay in between. The CDR3, as DNA: TGTGCCAGCAGCGTGACAGGTTTCAACACTGAAGCTTTCTTT. This gives the protein CASSVTGFNTEAFF.

This clone was counted once. The J gene is TRBJ2-1, the V gene TRBV3-1 (or the pseudogene TRBV3-2); no reliable D call. Looked up from germline, CDR1 is LGHDT and CDR2 is YNNKEL (reference sequence). This CDR3 is 14 amino acids long. The germline V and J ends were trimmed by 4 bases and 4 bases, with 11 bases remaining between them. DNA of the CDR3: TGTGCCAGCAGCCGCCCTGAGTCTTACAATGAGCAGTTCTTC. This codes for CASSRPESYNEQFF.

The chain employs TRBV27 and TRBJ1-1; TRBD1 agrees at 8 bases. Germline V gene lookup returns CDR1 MNHEY and CDR2 SMNVEV (reference sequence). The CDR3 loop spans 15 amino acids. V was clipped by 6 bases and J by 1 base; unmatched bases: 7. In DNA form, the CDR3 reads TGTGCCAGCAGCACCGGGACAGGTTCGAACACTGAAGCTTTCTTT. This translates into CASSTGTGSNTEAFF.

This clone was counted once. This chain uses TRBV27 with TRBJ2-1; TRBD2 agrees at 7 bases. Germline V CDR1 and CDR2: MNHEY, SMNVEV (reference sequence). The V gene end was trimmed by 4 bases and the J gene end by 0 bases; junction bases not matched to a gene: 6. The CDR3 covers 16 residues. CDR3 amino acids: CASSSRRGSSYNEQFF. DNA of the CDR3: TGTGCCAGCAGTTCCCGGCGGGGGAGCTCCTACAATGAGCAGTTCTTC.

Points on this clone: This CDR3 is also generated by other DNA sequences in the sample. The V and J genes are TRBV6-5 and TRBJ1-5; TRBD1 agrees at 7 bases. The V gene end was trimmed by 4 bases and the J gene end by 6 bases; junction bases not matched to a gene: 3. Germline CDR1 MNHEY, CDR2 SVGAGI. The length of the CDR3 is 13 residues. The DNA for the CDR3 is TGTGCCAGCAGTTCCGCAGGGGGTCAGCCCCAGCATTTT. It yields the protein CASSSAGGQPQHF.

The chain is built from TRBV6-1 and TRBJ1-4; D is possibly TRBD1 (5 bases). The CDR3 totals 15 residues. Trimming stripped 1 base from V and 0 bases from J, with 6 bases between. The V gene's germline CDR1 is MNHNS and CDR2 SASEGT. The CDR3 sequence: CASSEEDTTNEKLFF. In nucleotides, the CDR3 is TGTGCCAGCAGTGAAGAGGACACAACTAATGAAAAACTGTTTTTT.

V is TRBV5-6 and J is TRBJ1-4, with D unresolved. Trimming left V 0 bases short and J 0 bases short, with 3 bases between. The CDR3 is 14 residues long. From germline, CDR1 is SGHDT and CDR2 YYEEEE. CDR3 in amino acids: CASSLGTTNEKLFF. The CDR3 region has the DNA TGTGCCAGCAGCTTGGGGACAACTAATGAAAAACTGTTTTTT.